This T cell receptor (beta chain) comes out of a study of post-analysis software for immune sequencing data. In the study overall: Relapsing-remitting, secondary progressive and progressive-relapsing forms of multiple sclerosis all featured among disease courses.

Comments on this clonotype: Its antigen is as yet unknown.

This CDR3 is built from 16 residues. V shed 3 bases and J shed 0 bases, with 10 bases lying between them. Per the germline V gene, CDR1 is SGHRS and CDR2 is YFSETQ. Study-level results: Samples sharing a preparation batch grouped tightly together when assessed by F measure. Patients had higher frequencies than controls of roughly five TRBV segments, including TRBV5-6, TRBV5-1 and TRBV20-1. Significantly lower normalized Chao1 diversity was seen in multiple sclerosis patients than in controls.

Sequencing libraries made from TCR beta cDNA carried unique molecular identifiers. Roughly 500,000 cDNA molecules were obtained from roughly 1.1 to 9.2 million T cells. Each CDR3 protein is one row after TCRdb ran MiXCR on the PCR reads. Counted here are 700,000 to 800,000 distinct CDR3 sequences, roughly 29% occurring once; the ten biggest clones make up 0.5% to 0.6%. The sample comprised blood. The chain joins TRBV5-1 to TRBJ2-6; tentative D call: TRBD1 (6 bases). This receptor was obtained from a girl between 10 and 17 years old with multiple sclerosis. The CDR3 DNA reads as TGCGCCAGCAGCTCCGACAGGCTCTCTGGGGCCAACGTCCTGACTTTC. It specifies CASSSDRLSGANVLTF.